The 23 T cell receptor beta chains in this list originate from one sample, sequenced in a study of T-cell reconstitution after alpha-beta-depleted transplantation in children. A TCRbeta library incorporating unique molecular identifiers was prepared. TCRdb re-analysed the PCR reads in MiXCR, keeping a single row per CDR3 protein. The data show about 610,000 distinct CDR3 sequences, roughly 10% seen once. Material: PBMCs from the stem cell graft donor, obtained from the stem cell graft. The source is a human donor who donated a stem cell graft to a child with acute myeloid leukemia.

In its sample, this clonotype was seen a few times. V is TRBV7-3 and J is TRBJ1-1, with D perhaps TRBD1 (6 bases). CDR1 and CDR2 (germline): SGHTA, FQGTGA. V lost 5 bases, J lost 11 bases, and 18 bases lay in between. CDR3 length: 13 amino acids. The CDR3 loop is CASSLHGGRRAFF. Here the CDR3 DNA reads TGTGCCAGCAGCCTTCACGGGGGGCGGCGGGCTTTCTTT.

This clonotype turned up a few times. The CDR3 coding sequence is TGTGCCAGCACCCCGACTAGCGCGTACACCGGGGAGCTGTTTTTT. It yields the protein CASTPTSAYTGELFF. J is TRBJ2-2 and V is TRBV7-2; 8 nucleotides align to TRBD2. The V segment lost 7 bases and the J segment 3 bases; nucleotides outside the gene matches: 7. The CDR3 loop spans 15 amino acids. Germline V lookup: CDR1 SGHTA, CDR2 FQGNSA.

The V call is TRBV6-5, the J call TRBJ1-1; no reliable D call. CDR1 is MNHEY and CDR2 is SVGAGI in the germline V gene. Trimming took off 4 bases at V and 3 bases at J, with 12 bases between the two ends. There are 14 residues in the CDR3. The CDR3 coding sequence is TGTGCCAGCAGTTCCTGGACCGAGGACACTGAAGCTTTCTTT. This encodes CASSSWTEDTEAFF.

Concerning this clonotype itself: Relative to the germline gene, one junction end is altered; a read error may explain this. V gene TRBV20-1 combines with J gene TRBJ2-1; maybe TRBD2 (5 bases). Germline CDR1 reads DFQATT; CDR2 reads SNEGSKA (reference sequence). The CDR3 runs to 14 residues. Here the CDR3 reads CSSRRGGGYNEQFF. In nucleotides, the CDR3 is TGCAGTTCTAGACGGGGTGGCGGTTACAATGAGCAGTTCTTC.

The chain recombines TRBV29-1 with TRBJ2-1; D is possibly TRBD2 (6 bases). CDR1 and CDR2 from the germline V gene are SQVTM and ANQGSEA. The CDR3 consists of 14 residues. With 7 bases removed from V and 2 bases from J, the gap between germline ends came to 15 bases. The CDR3 DNA is TGCAGCGCATCCGGGAGTTCGACCTACAATGAGCAGTTCTTC. This translates into CSASGSSTYNEQFF.

This clonotype has at least ten counts. This rearrangement joins TRBV9 to TRBJ2-5; 9 nucleotides match TRBD1. Trimming at V came to 3 bases and at J to 4 bases, leaving 7 bases not matched to a gene. This CDR3 has 15 amino acids. The germline V gene encodes CDR1 SGDLS and CDR2 YYNGEE. This CDR3 is CASSDSPGQGETQYF. CDR3 nucleotides: TGTGCCAGCAGCGACTCACCGGGACAGGGAGAGACCCAGTACTTC.

This clonotype was detected only once. Given a much more abundant clone one base away, this may be a read error. J is TRBJ2-5 and V is TRBV7-2, with TRBD1 as a possible D gene (6 bases). CDR3 size: 14 residues. Trimming pared 7 bases from V and 5 bases from J, leaving 17 bases between. Germline assignment: CDR1 SGHTA and CDR2 FQGNSA. Here the CDR3 DNA reads TGTGCCAGCATCTTTTTAAGGGGGTTGGAGACCCAGTACTTC. Translation: CASIFLRGLETQYF.

The chain combines TRBV5-6 with TRBJ1-6, with D unresolved. The V gene lost 2 bases and the J gene lost 6 bases, with 18 bases spanning the gap. CDR3 length: 17 amino acids. Looked up from germline, CDR1 is SGHDT and CDR2 is YYEEEE. The CDR3 DNA is TGTGCCAGCAGCTTCTACCGGGCCACCCTATCTAATTCACCCCTCCACTTT. It encodes CASSFYRATLSNSPLHF. Full variable domain (missing parts from reference TRBV5-6 and TRBJ1-6): DAGVTQSPTHLIKTRGQQVTLRCSPKSGHDTVSWYQQALGQGPQFIFQYYEEEERQRGNFPDRFSGHQFPNYSSELNVNALLLGDSALYLCASSFYRATLSNSPLHFGNGTRLTVT.

The chain joins TRBV5-1 to TRBJ2-1; TRBD2 matches 12 bases. J lost 7 bases, V lost 4 bases, and 12 bases had no gene match. The V gene's germline CDR1 is SGHRS and CDR2 YFSETQ. The CDR3 sequence is 17 residues long. CDR3 in amino acids: CASSRALRLAGANEQFF. For the CDR3, the DNA is TGCGCCAGCAGCAGGGCCCTGAGACTAGCGGGAGCGAATGAGCAGTTCTTC.

This clonotype was seen a few times. This chain links TRBV20-1 with TRBJ1-5; D is undetermined. CDR3 size: 17 residues. Germline V CDR1 and CDR2: DFQATT, SNEGSKA (reference sequence). V was pared by 5 bases and J by 2 bases, with 22 bases between. The CDR3 sequence: CSAGNSGVSSGNQPQHF. The CDR3 DNA is TGCAGTGCTGGTAATAGTGGGGTCTCCTCGGGCAATCAGCCCCAGCATTTT.

This clonotype has at least ten counts. This chain connects TRBV12-3 or TRBV12-4 to TRBJ1-6, with unresolved D. The CDR3 is 14 residues long. V was cut by 5 bases and J by 5 bases, with 10 bases left in between. CDR3 DNA: TGTGCCAGCAGTGGGTCCGCGGATAATTCACCCCTCCACTTT. It encodes CASSGSADNSPLHF.

This clonotype showed up just a few times. The V gene is TRBV7-3, the J gene TRBJ2-1; TRBD2 is a possible D gene (6 bases). Germline assignment: CDR1 SGHTA and CDR2 FQGTGA. The CDR3 runs 16 residues. The V and J ends lost 1 base and 5 bases respectively, with 15 bases between them. CDR3 loop: CASSLSPGRTNNEQFF. CDR3 DNA sequence: TGTGCCAGCAGCTTAAGTCCAGGGAGGACCAACAATGAGCAGTTCTTC.

V and J are TRBV7-6 and TRBJ2-7; D unresolved. CDR3 length: 13 amino acids. Germline V lookup: CDR1 SGHVS, CDR2 FNYEAQ. Trimming left V 5 bases short and J 0 bases short, with 8 bases between. CDR3 in DNA: TGTGCCAGCAGCGCCGCTAGCTCCTACGAGCAGTACTTC. Amino acids: CASSAASSYEQYF.

This clonotype was counted a few times. The V and J genes are TRBV5-6 and TRBJ2-4; 9 bases map to TRBD1. In germline, CDR1 is SGHDT, CDR2 YYEEEE. This CDR3 is built from 16 residues. V shed 4 bases, J shed 1 base, and the junction held 6 bases outside the gene matches. The CDR3 DNA reads TGTGCCAGCAGCATGACAGGGACAGGGGCCAAAAACATTCAGTACTTC. As protein: CASSMTGTGAKNIQYF.

The J gene is TRBJ2-7, the V gene TRBV30; TRBD1 might be the D (5 bases). The V end was cut by 4 bases, the J end by 12 bases, with 19 bases between. This CDR3 has 12 amino acids. Germline-derived CDR1 and CDR2 are GTSNPN and SVGIG (reference sequence). CDR3 in amino acids: CAWNPEGVAPYF. CDR3 DNA sequence: TGTGCCTGGAATCCCGAAGGGGTAGCACCGTACTTC. Full variable domain (outside the CDR3, taken from reference TRBV30 and TRBJ2-7): SQTIHQWPATLVQPVGSPLSLECTVEGTSNPNLYWYRQAAGRGLQLLFYSVGIGQISSEVPQNLSASRPQDRQFILSSKKLLLSDSGFYLCAWNPEGVAPYFGPGTRLTVT.

In this sample, this clonotype turned up a few times. The J gene is TRBJ2-4, the V gene TRBV12-3 or TRBV12-4, with D perhaps being TRBD1 or TRBD2 (5 bases each). The CDR3 is 17 residues long. V was shortened by 7 bases and J by 0 bases, with 19 bases between the two germline ends. The CDR3 protein is CASIYGGLRAAKNIQYF. CDR3 DNA: TGTGCCAGCATCTATGGGGGATTGAGGGCAGCCAAAAACATTCAGTACTTC.

The table lists this clonotype with a few counts. The rearrangement uses TRBV16 and TRBJ1-1; 7 bases agree with TRBD1. With V trimmed by 4 bases and J by 7 bases, 6 bases remained unmatched. The CDR3 length is 13 residues. Looked up from germline, CDR1 is KGHSY and CDR2 is FQNENV. CDR3 sequence: CASSLQGTFEAFF. CDR3 DNA sequence: TGTGCCAGCAGCCTACAGGGGACATTTGAAGCTTTCTTT.

This chain links TRBV7-9 with TRBJ2-3; 7 bases match TRBD1. V dropped 10 bases and J dropped 6; count of bases not matched to a gene: 7. This CDR3 region has 12 residues. Per germline, CDR1 SEHNR and CDR2 FQNEAQ (reference sequence). The CDR3 reads CANDRVMDTQYF. CDR3 sequence (DNA): TGTGCCAACGACAGGGTGATGGATACGCAGTATTTT.

The rearrangement joins TRBV29-1 to TRBJ2-5, with D tentatively TRBD2 (6 bases). This CDR3 is built from 16 residues. CDR1 and CDR2 (germline): SQVTM, ANQGSEA. V shed 1 base and J shed 0 bases, with 15 bases lying between them. CDR3 coding DNA: TGCAGCGTTGAAGGAGCCCGGGAGTCGTACCAAGAGACCCAGTACTTC. Protein: CSVEGARESYQETQYF.

Many counts were recorded for this clonotype. J is TRBJ2-2 and V is TRBV7-3; 12 bases map to TRBD2. The length of the CDR3 is 16 residues. CDR1 SGHTA and CDR2 FQGTGA come from the germline V gene. The trim removed 4 bases at V and 4 bases at J, leaving 4 bases unmatched. The CDR3 sequence: CASSSLAGGGTGELFF. The DNA of the CDR3 is TGTGCCAGCAGCTCGCTAGCGGGAGGGGGCACCGGGGAGCTGTTTTTT.

This clonotype was detected a few times. The chain couples TRBV29-1 to TRBJ1-2; the D gene is possibly TRBD1 (5 bases). CDR1 is SQVTM and CDR2 is ANQGSEA in the germline V gene. Trimming took off 4 bases at V and 8 bases at J, with 17 bases between the two ends. The CDR3 extends over 13 amino acids. The DNA of the CDR3 is TGCAGCGTTGGGGGACGGGGTCAGGGCGGCTACACCTTC. Translated: CSVGGRGQGGYTF.

The chain couples TRBV9 to TRBJ2-5, with 9 bases fitting TRBD1. Germline V CDR1 and CDR2: SGDLS, YYNGEE. The CDR3 totals 14 residues. The J segment lost 3 bases and the V segment lost 4 bases, leaving 4 bases of the junction unmatched. The CDR3 sequence: CASSTWTGEETQYF. CDR3 bases: TGTGCCAGCAGCACTTGGACAGGGGAAGAGACCCAGTACTTC.

This clonotype was recorded at least ten times. V is TRBV7-9 and J is TRBJ2-1; D perhaps matches TRBD2 (5 bases). Trimming removed 5 bases from V and 0 bases from J, with 11 bases in between. Germline values: CDR1 SEHNR, CDR2 FQNEAQ (reference sequence). This CDR3 spans 15 amino acids. CDR3 residues: CASSALGSSYNEQFF. The CDR3 nucleotides are TGTGCCAGCAGCGCACTGGGGAGCTCCTACAATGAGCAGTTCTTC.